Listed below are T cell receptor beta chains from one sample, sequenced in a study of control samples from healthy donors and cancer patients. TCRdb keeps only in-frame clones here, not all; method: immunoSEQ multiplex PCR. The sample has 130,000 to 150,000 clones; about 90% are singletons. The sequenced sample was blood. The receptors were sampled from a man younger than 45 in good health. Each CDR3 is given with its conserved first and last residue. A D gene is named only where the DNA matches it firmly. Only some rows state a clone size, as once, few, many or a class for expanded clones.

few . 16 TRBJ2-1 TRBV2 TGTGCCAGCAGTGGCCCAGGGCGGAGCTCCTACAATGAGCAGTTCTTC CASSGPGRSSYNEQFF
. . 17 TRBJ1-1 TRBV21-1 . CASSKVGEGAQSTEAFF
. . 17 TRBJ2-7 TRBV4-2 TGTGCCAGCAGCCAAGATAGCGGGGCAGGGGGATCCTACGAGCAGTACTTC CASSQDSGAGGSYEQYF
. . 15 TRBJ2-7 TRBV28 TGTGCCAGCAGTTTCGGCGACAGGCTCTCCTACGAGCAGTACTTC CASSFGDRLSYEQYF
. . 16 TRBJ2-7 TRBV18 TGTGCCAGCTCACCTAAACCGGGACATAGCTCCTACGAGCAGTACTTC CASSPKPGHSSYEQYF
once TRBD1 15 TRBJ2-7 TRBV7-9 TGTGCCAGCAGCGTAGACCGGGACAGATACTACGAGCAGTACTTC CASSVDRDRYYEQYF
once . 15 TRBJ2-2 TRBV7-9 TGTGCCAGCAGCTTAGCGCGATTACTGGACGGGGAGCTGTTTTTT CASSLARLLDGELFF
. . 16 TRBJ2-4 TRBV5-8 TGTGCCAGCAGCTTGGGTAGCCTTCTAGCCAAAAACATTCAGTACTTC CASSLGSLLAKNIQYF
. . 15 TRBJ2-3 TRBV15 TGTGCCACCAGCAGAGTAACGGTGGGCACAGATACGCAGTATTTT CATSRVTVGTDTQYF
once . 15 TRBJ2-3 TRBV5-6 TGTGCCAGCAGCCTGGGGCTTCGGGGTGGATATACGCAGTATTTT CASSLGLRGGYTQYF
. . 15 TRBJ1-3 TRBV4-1 TGCGCCAGCAGCAGTAGCTTCCTACAGGGAAACACCATATATTTT CASSSSFLQGNTIYF
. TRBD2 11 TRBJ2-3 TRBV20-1 TGCAGTGCCGGGGGGGAAGATACGCAGTATTTT CSAGGEDTQYF
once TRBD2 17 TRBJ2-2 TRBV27 TGTGCCAGCAGTTTAACGGGACTAGCGGAAAACACCGGGGAGCTGTTTTTT CASSLTGLAENTGELFF